This T cell receptor (beta chain) was profiled in a study of cytomegalovirus exposure and HLA in healthy donors. PCR primers comprised 60 Vbeta and 13 Jbeta primers. Libraries were prepared by immunoSEQ multiplex PCR; TCRdb keeps only in-frame clonotypes and omits some of them. The sample consists of 150,000 to 200,000 clones, 76% of them appearing once. Overall study results and limits: By a later analysis, the bulk of CMV-associated TCR beta chains appeared HLA-restricted. Because they were indistinguishable, some V segments, including TRBV6-2 and TRBV6-3, were excluded.

There are 12 residues in the CDR3. Germline lookup yields CDR1 MNHNS and CDR2 SASEGT. Deletions cut 8 bases from V and 0 bases from J, with 8 bases between. Of note for this clone: Its specificity is unknown.

The sequenced sample consisted of PBMCs. The sequence derives from a woman aged 30 to 39 in good health and CMV-seropositive. This rearrangement joins TRBV6-1 to TRBJ2-7; perhaps TRBD1 as D (5 bases). The CDR3 here is CASEGASYEQYF. The CDR3 bases are TGTGCCAGCGAAGGGGCCTCCTACGAGCAGTACTTC.